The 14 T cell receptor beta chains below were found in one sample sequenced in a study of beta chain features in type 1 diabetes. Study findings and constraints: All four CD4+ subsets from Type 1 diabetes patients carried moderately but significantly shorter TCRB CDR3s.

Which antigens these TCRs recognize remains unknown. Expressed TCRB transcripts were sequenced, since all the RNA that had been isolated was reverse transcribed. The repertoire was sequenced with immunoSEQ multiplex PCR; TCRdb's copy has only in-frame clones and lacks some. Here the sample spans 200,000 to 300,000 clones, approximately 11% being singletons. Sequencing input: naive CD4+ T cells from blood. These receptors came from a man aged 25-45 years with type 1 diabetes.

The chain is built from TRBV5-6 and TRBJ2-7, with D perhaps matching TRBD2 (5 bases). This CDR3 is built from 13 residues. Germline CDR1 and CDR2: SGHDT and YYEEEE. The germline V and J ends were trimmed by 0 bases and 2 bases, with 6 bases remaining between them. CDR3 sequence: CASSLDGTYEQYF. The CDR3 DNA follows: TGTGCCAGCAGCTTGGACGGGACCTACGAGCAGTACTTC.

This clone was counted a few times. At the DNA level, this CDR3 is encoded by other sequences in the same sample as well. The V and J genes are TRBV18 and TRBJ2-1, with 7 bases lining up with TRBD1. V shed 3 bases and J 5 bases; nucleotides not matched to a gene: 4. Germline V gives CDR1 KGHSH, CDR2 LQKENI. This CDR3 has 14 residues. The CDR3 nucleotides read TGTGCCAGCTCACCCAGGACAGGAGACAATGAGCAGTTCTTC. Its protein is CASSPRTGDNEQFF.

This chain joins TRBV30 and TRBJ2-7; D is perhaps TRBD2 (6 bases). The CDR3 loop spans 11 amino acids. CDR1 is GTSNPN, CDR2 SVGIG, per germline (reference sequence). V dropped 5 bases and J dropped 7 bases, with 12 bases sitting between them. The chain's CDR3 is CAWGGRGEQYF. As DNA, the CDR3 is TGTGCCTGGGGCGGGCGGGGTGAGCAGTACTTC.

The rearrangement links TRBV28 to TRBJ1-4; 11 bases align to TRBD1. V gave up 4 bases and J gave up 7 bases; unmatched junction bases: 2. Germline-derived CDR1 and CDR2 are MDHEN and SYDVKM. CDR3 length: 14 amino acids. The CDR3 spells CASSSGTGGEKLFF. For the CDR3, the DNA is TGTGCCAGCAGTTCCGGGACAGGGGGTGAAAAACTGTTTTTT.

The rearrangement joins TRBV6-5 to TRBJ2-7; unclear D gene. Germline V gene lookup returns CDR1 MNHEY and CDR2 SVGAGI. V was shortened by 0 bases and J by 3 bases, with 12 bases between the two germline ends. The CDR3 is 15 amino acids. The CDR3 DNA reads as TGTGCCAGCAGTTACTCTAGAGCTTCCCTCTACGAGCAGTACTTC. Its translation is CASSYSRASLYEQYF.

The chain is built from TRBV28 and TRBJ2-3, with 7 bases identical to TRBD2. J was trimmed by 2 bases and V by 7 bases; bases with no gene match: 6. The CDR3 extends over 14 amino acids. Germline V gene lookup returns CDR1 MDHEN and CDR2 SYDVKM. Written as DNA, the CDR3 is TGTGCCAGCACCAGCGGGGCTTACACAGATACGCAGTATTTT. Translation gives CASTSGAYTDTQYF.

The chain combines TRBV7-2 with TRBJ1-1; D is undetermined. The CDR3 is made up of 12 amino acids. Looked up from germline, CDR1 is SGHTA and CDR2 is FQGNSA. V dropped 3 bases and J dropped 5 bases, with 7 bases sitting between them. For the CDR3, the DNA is TGTGCCAGCAGCTTCCAGAAAACTGAAGCTTTCTTT. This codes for CASSFQKTEAFF.

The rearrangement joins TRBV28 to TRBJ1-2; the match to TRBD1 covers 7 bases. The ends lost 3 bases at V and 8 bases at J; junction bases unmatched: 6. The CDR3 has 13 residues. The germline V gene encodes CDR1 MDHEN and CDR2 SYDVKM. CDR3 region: CASSFTGVRGYTF. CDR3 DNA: TGTGCCAGCAGTTTCACAGGGGTAAGGGGCTACACCTTC.

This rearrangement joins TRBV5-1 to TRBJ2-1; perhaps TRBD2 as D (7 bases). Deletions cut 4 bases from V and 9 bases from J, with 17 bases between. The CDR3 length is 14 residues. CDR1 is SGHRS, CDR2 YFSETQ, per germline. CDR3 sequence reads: CASSQRDTAGEQFF. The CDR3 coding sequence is TGCGCCAGCAGCCAGCGGGACACGGCGGGTGAGCAGTTCTTC.

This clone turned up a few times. CDR3 bases: TGTGCCAGCAGCGGGACAGGGAGGGCCGGGGAGCTGTTTTTT. The encoded protein is CASSGTGRAGELFF. The chain couples TRBV5-4 to TRBJ2-2, with 9 bases lining up with TRBD1. The germline CDR1 and CDR2 sequences are SGHNT and YYREEE (reference sequence). The CDR3 is made up of 14 amino acids. The V gene end was trimmed by 4 bases and the J gene end by 6 bases; junction bases not matched to a gene: 4.

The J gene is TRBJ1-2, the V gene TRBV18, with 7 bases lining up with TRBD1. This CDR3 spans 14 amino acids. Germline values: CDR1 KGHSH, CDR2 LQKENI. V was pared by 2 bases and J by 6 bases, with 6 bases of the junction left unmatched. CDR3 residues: CASSPGTEINGYTF. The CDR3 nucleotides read TGTGCCAGCTCACCAGGGACAGAGATCAATGGCTACACCTTC.

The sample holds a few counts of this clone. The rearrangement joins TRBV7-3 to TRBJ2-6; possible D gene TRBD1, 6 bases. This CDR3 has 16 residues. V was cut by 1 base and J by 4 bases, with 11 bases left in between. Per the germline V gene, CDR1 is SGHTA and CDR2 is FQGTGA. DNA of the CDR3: TGTGCCAGCAGCTTAATAGGGGGAGCAGGGGCCAACGTCCTGACTTTC. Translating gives CASSLIGGAGANVLTF. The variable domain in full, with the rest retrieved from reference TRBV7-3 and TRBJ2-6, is GAGVSQTPSNKVTEKGKYVELRCDPISGHTALYWYRQSLGQGPEFLIYFQGTGAADDSGLPNDRFFAVRPEGSVSTLKIQRTERGDSAVYLCASSLIGGAGANVLTFGAGSRLTVL.

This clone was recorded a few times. CDR3 DNA: TGTGCCAGCAGTTGGAACAACAGGGAATGGTACGAGCAGTACTTC. Protein sequence: CASSWNNREWYEQYF. The V gene is TRBV11-2, the J gene TRBJ2-7; maybe TRBD1 (6 bases). V was clipped by 6 bases and J by 4 bases, with 19 bases between them. Germline values: CDR1 SGHAT, CDR2 FQNNGV. This CDR3 spans 15 amino acids.

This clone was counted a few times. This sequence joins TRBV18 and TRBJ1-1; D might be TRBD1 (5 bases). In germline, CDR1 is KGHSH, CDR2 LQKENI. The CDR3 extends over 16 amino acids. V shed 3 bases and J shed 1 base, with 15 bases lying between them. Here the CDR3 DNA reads TGTGCCAGCTCACCGAATCAGGACATTGGGAACACTGAAGCTTTCTTT. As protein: CASSPNQDIGNTEAFF.